Shown below are 25 T cell receptor beta chains from a single sample sequenced in a study of CD8+ T cells in alopecia areata. Investigators isolated RNA and reverse transcribed it into cDNA to act as the sequencing template. The assay was immunoSEQ multiplex PCR, and TCRdb's table has in-frame clones only and misses some. The table lists about 220,000 clones, around 57% of them singletons. Indicated treatment: oral pan-JAK inhibitor, 5-10 mg twice daily. This sample comprised CD4+ T cells sorted from blood, obtained at week 4, from a patient treated with tofacitinib. All receptors come from a human donor with alopecia areata.

The chain recombines TRBV5-1 with TRBJ1-1; D is possibly TRBD1 (6 bases). The CDR3 covers 14 residues. The germline V gene has CDR1 SGHRS and CDR2 YFSETQ. Deletions cut 2 bases from V and 2 bases from J, with 10 bases between. This CDR3 reads CASSFGQKNTEAFF. DNA of the CDR3: TGCGCCAGCAGCTTCGGACAGAAAAACACTGAAGCTTTCTTT.

CDR3 in amino acids: CASSVGTVNTEAFF. The DNA of the CDR3 is TGTGCCAGCAGCGTAGGGACAGTTAACACTGAAGCTTTCTTT. V is TRBV9 and J is TRBJ1-1; weak D call: TRBD1 (6 bases). Deletions cut 0 bases from V and 2 bases from J, with 8 bases between. This CDR3 is 14 amino acids long. Germline lookup yields CDR1 SGDLS and CDR2 YYNGEE.

This clone came up many times. The chain is built from TRBV19 and TRBJ1-2; no reliable D call. Germline V CDR1 and CDR2: LNHDA, SQIVND (reference sequence). The CDR3 contains 14 residues. Trimming removed 0 bases from V and 4 bases from J, with 9 bases in between. The CDR3 nucleotides read TGTGCCAGTAGTATAGATATCTCCCGCTATGGCTACACCTTC. Its translation: CASSIDISRYGYTF.

This chain joins TRBV30 and TRBJ1-2; maybe TRBD1 (5 bases). V dropped 2 bases and J dropped 8 bases, with 21 bases sitting between them. The CDR3 consists of 15 residues. Germline V gene data show CDR1 as GTSNPN and CDR2 as SVGIG (reference sequence). CDR3 protein: CAWSLSRVAGGGYTF. In DNA form, the CDR3 reads TGTGCCTGGAGTCTATCGAGGGTAGCCGGGGGGGGCTACACCTTC.

This chain uses TRBV29-1 with TRBJ1-1; D remains ambiguous. Trimming removed 7 bases from V and 2 bases from J, with 11 bases in between. The germline gives CDR1 SQVTM, CDR2 ANQGSEA. This CDR3 is built from 12 residues. CDR3 in DNA: TGCAGCGCCGCCCTGATAAACACTGAAGCTTTCTTT. It codes for CSAALINTEAFF. Filled out from reference TRBV29-1 and TRBJ1-1, the complete variable domain reads SAVISQKPSRDICQRGTSLTIQCQVDSQVTMMFWYRQQPGQSLTLIATANQGSEATYESGFVIDKFPISRPNLTFSTLTVSNMSPEDSSIYLCSAALINTEAFFGQGTRLTVV.

In this sample, this clone turned up a few times. The CDR3 region is CRGPCGYTF. In DNA form, the CDR3 reads TGCAGGGGGCCGTGCGGCTACACCTTC. The gene calls are TRBV29-1 and TRBJ1-2, with D maybe TRBD1 (5 bases). CDR1 and CDR2 from the germline V gene are SQVTM and ANQGSEA. This CDR3 is built from 9 residues.

The rearrangement joins TRBV30 to TRBJ1-5, with TRBD1 as a possible D gene (5 bases). From germline, CDR1 is GTSNPN and CDR2 SVGIG (reference sequence). V was shortened by 0 bases and J by 3 bases, with 9 bases between the two germline ends. The length of the CDR3 is 14 residues. The CDR3 DNA sequence: TGTGCCTGGAGTGTCATGACAGCCAATCAGCCCCAGCATTTT. This encodes CAWSVMTANQPQHF.

With regard to this clone: The sample holds other DNA sequences that translate to the same CDR3. The chain is built from TRBV6-6 and TRBJ1-1; D is unclear. CDR1 MNHNY and CDR2 SVGAGI come from the germline V gene (reference sequence). The CDR3 totals 13 residues. V lost 4 bases, J lost 1 base, and 7 bases lay in between. DNA of the CDR3: TGTGCCAGCAGTTTCGCAGGGAACACTGAAGCTTTCTTT. Amino acid sequence: CASSFAGNTEAFF.

This clone was recorded once. V is TRBV2 and J is TRBJ2-2; TRBD1 matches 10 bases. Losses at the gene ends were 4 bases for V and 4 bases for J; bases not matched to a gene: 3. The germline CDR1 and CDR2 sequences are SNHLY and FYNNEI. The CDR3 contains 15 residues. This CDR3 is CASSGGTGATGELFF. In DNA form, the CDR3 reads TGTGCCAGCAGTGGTGGGACAGGGGCCACCGGGGAGCTGTTTTTT.

This clone was seen a few times. The chain has TRBV29-1 and TRBJ2-2, with a tentative D call TRBD2 (6 bases). The CDR3 covers 12 residues. V was shortened by 7 bases and J by 8 bases, with 14 bases between the two germline ends. Germline-derived CDR1 and CDR2 are SQVTM and ANQGSEA. The CDR3 loop is CSAVPRGGELFF. The DNA of the CDR3 is TGCAGCGCCGTCCCCCGGGGGGGGGAGCTGTTTTTT.

The chain is built from TRBV4-1 and TRBJ1-6; the match to TRBD1 covers 10 bases. Germline CDR1 and CDR2: MGHRA and YSYEKL. Germline trimming cut 4 bases from V and 6 bases from J; bases unmatched to any gene: 9. The CDR3 is 17 amino acids. DNA for the CDR3: TGCGCCAGCAGCCTCAACCCCGGGACAGGGGTTAATTCACCCCTCCACTTT. Translating gives CASSLNPGTGVNSPLHF.

The chain carries TRBV5-1 and TRBJ2-2, with 8 bases that match TRBD1. CDR3 length: 15 amino acids. Germline CDR1 SGHRS, CDR2 YFSETQ. Trimming removed 4 bases from V and 6 bases from J; junction bases left unmatched: 8. The CDR3 reads CASSPDRALPGELFF. The CDR3 coding sequence is TGCGCCAGCAGCCCGGACAGGGCACTACCCGGGGAGCTGTTTTTT. The full variable domain, with the rest looked up from reference TRBV5-1 and TRBJ2-2, is KAGVTQTPRYLIKTRGQQVTLSCSPISGHRSVSWYQQTPGQGLQFLFEYFSETQRNKGNFPGRFSGRQFSNSRSEMNVSTLELGDSALYLCASSPDRALPGELFFGEGSRLTVL.

This clone occurred a few times. The rearrangement links TRBV9 to TRBJ1-5, with D uncertain. The germline V gene has CDR1 SGDLS and CDR2 YYNGEE. The CDR3 has 15 residues. V lost 0 bases to trimming and J lost 5 bases, with 12 bases between them. The CDR3 DNA follows: TGTGCCAGCAGCGTAGAGGGCCCCGGGGATCAGCCCCAGCATTTT. It specifies CASSVEGPGDQPQHF.

J is TRBJ2-3 and V is TRBV27, with D possibly matching TRBD1 (6 bases). CDR3 length equals 15 residues. Per germline, CDR1 MNHEY and CDR2 SMNVEV (reference sequence). The V end lost 4 bases, the J end lost 1 base, and 12 bases lay between the germline ends. DNA of the CDR3: TGTGCCAGCAGTTCTACAGGGTGGGGCACAGATACGCAGTATTTT. The encoded protein is CASSSTGWGTDTQYF.

The rearrangement joins TRBV6-1 to TRBJ1-5; D gene unclear. The CDR3 loop spans 12 amino acids. Germline V CDR1 and CDR2: MNHNS, SASEGT. V was trimmed by 2 bases and J by 1 base, leaving 0 bases between them. The CDR3 loop is CASSESNQPQHF. The DNA of the CDR3 is TGTGCCAGCAGTGAAAGCAATCAGCCCCAGCATTTT.

The rearrangement links TRBV29-1 to TRBJ1-1; the D gene is possibly TRBD1 (5 bases). Trimming pared 6 bases from V and 3 bases from J, leaving 14 bases between. CDR1 is SQVTM and CDR2 is ANQGSEA in the germline V gene. CDR3 length: 13 amino acids. The CDR3 DNA sequence: TGCAGCGTGGGACGGTCTGGGGACACTGAAGCTTTCTTT. Translating it yields CSVGRSGDTEAFF.

The rearrangement links TRBV7-2 to TRBJ2-2; D is uncertain. Germline V CDR1 and CDR2: SGHTA, FQGNSA. CDR3 length: 11 residues. The V and J ends lost 5 bases and 5 bases respectively, with 3 bases between them. The CDR3 loop reads CASSPTGELFF. CDR3 DNA: TGTGCCAGCAGCCCGACCGGGGAGCTGTTTTTT. The full variable domain, with the rest looked up from reference TRBV7-2 and TRBJ2-2, is GAGVSQSPSNKVTEKGKDVELRCDPISGHTALYWYRQSLGQGLEFLIYFQGNSAPDKSGLPSDRFSAERTGGSVSTLTIQRTQQEDSAVYLCASSPTGELFFGEGSRLTVL.

This sequence joins TRBV30 and TRBJ1-2; 7 bases fit TRBD1. Germline CDR1 GTSNPN, CDR2 SVGIG (reference sequence). Unmatched junction bases numbered 1, after V lost 1 base and J lost 2 bases. This CDR3 region has 13 residues. The CDR3 bases are TGTGCCTGGAGTGAGACAGGGAACTATGGCTACACCTTC. This gives the protein CAWSETGNYGYTF.

This clone has only one observation. The chain carries TRBV13 and TRBJ2-7, with 9 positions matching TRBD1. V gave up 5 bases and J gave up 6 bases; unmatched junction bases: 11. This CDR3 comprises 15 residues. The germline V gene encodes CDR1 PRHDT and CDR2 FYEKMQ (reference sequence). This chain's CDR3 is CASSLRDRAFREQYF. DNA of the CDR3: TGTGCCAGCAGCCTCCGGGACAGGGCTTTTCGCGAGCAGTACTTC.

A few counts support this clone. V gene TRBV13 combines with J gene TRBJ1-4, with 8 bases fitting TRBD1. The CDR3 is 15 amino acids. V lost 3 bases to trimming and J lost 8 bases; unmatched junction nucleotides: 8. The germline V gene encodes CDR1 PRHDT and CDR2 FYEKMQ (reference sequence). The CDR3, as DNA: TGTGCCAGCAGCTTGGACAGGGCGGGGCAAGAAAAACTGTTTTTT. Amino acids: CASSLDRAGQEKLFF.

This chain joins TRBV30 and TRBJ1-2; D not resolved. This CDR3 is built from 12 residues. V gave up 2 bases and J gave up 8 bases, with 12 bases separating them. Germline V lookup: CDR1 GTSNPN, CDR2 SVGIG (reference sequence). The CDR3 nucleotides are TGTGCCTGGAGTTCCCTCTCGGGGGGCTACACCTTC. Translated, it gives CAWSSLSGGYTF.

The rearrangement joins TRBV30 to TRBJ1-6; no firm D call. This CDR3 region has 13 residues. Germline-derived CDR1 and CDR2 are GTSNPN and SVGIG (reference sequence). The V end was cut by 5 bases, the J end by 6 bases, with 11 bases between. CDR3 loop: CAWVAATNSPLHF. The DNA for the CDR3 is TGTGCCTGGGTGGCAGCCACTAATTCACCCCTCCACTTT.

J is TRBJ2-2 and V is TRBV30; unclear D gene. Trimming left V 3 bases short and J 5 bases short, with 13 bases between. The CDR3 contains 14 residues. Germline lookup yields CDR1 GTSNPN and CDR2 SVGIG (reference sequence). DNA for the CDR3: TGTGCCTGGAGGCTAGTAGGCAGGACCGGGGAGCTGTTTTTT. Its translation is CAWRLVGRTGELFF.

This clone came up a few times. V is TRBV30 and J is TRBJ1-4; 9 nucleotides match TRBD1. CDR3 size: 14 residues. Germline V gene lookup returns CDR1 GTSNPN and CDR2 SVGIG (reference sequence). The J segment lost 10 bases and the V segment lost 4 bases, leaving 10 bases of the junction unmatched. This CDR3 is CAWITGTGLGKLFF. CDR3 bases: TGTGCCTGGATCACCGGGACAGGGTTAGGAAAACTGTTTTTT.

The V call is TRBV29-1, the J call TRBJ1-1; D ambiguous. Germline V lookup: CDR1 SQVTM, CDR2 ANQGSEA. Trimming shortened V by 0 bases and J by 3 bases, and 5 bases separated the two germline ends. The CDR3 is 12 residues long. The CDR3 nucleotides read TGCAGCGTTGAAGAAGTCCACACTGAAGCTTTCTTT. This codes for CSVEEVHTEAFF.